This note documents a single TCR beta chain sequence. Its antigen is unidentified. This sample was taken from a study of T-cell memory formation after mild COVID-19. Study-level information: Largely, the TCR clusters proved donor specific. Study-wide results and caveats: Contracting CD4+ clones sat mainly in CM and EM; CD8+ in EMRA. A second wave of clones peaked on day 37, and their SARS-CoV-2 specificity went unconfirmed.

After 5'RACE with constant-segment primers, TCR alpha and TCR beta cDNA libraries carrying sample barcodes and UMIs were obtained. In TCRdb, the 5' RACE reads were re-called with MiXCR into one record per CDR3 protein. The sample includes tens of thousands of distinct CDR3 sequences, 16% of them seen just once. The CDR3 is 13 residues long. CDR1 is SGHRS, CDR2 YFSETQ, per germline. V was clipped by 5 bases and J by 2 bases, with 8 bases between them. The chain uses TRBV5-1 and TRBJ2-1; D remains ambiguous. The receptor comes from an adult woman who had mild COVID-19 (a few samples of this study predate the infection). Cell type and time point are not known. The specimen sequenced was PBMCs or a T cell subset sorted from them (not recorded which). In DNA form, the CDR3 reads TGCGCCAGCAGGGGTACTCCCTACAATGAGCAGTTCTTC. Encoded protein: CASRGTPYNEQFF.